This is a list of T cell receptor beta chains from one sample in a study of read filtering for tumor transcriptome and immune sequencing. From the reads, TCRdb called clonotypes with MiXCR, one entry per CDR3 protein. The sample records more than 70,000 distinct CDR3 sequences, roughly a fifth being singletons. Source material: a population of CD138-negative cells sorted from bone marrow. These receptors were collected from a donor aged 40 or over with multiple myeloma. CDR3s include the opening cysteine and the closing phenylalanine or tryptophan.

CDR3 protein: CASRVDRHNQPQHF
V gene: TRBV19

CDR3 protein: CASSLTMNTEAFF
V gene: TRBV5-1

CDR3 protein: CASRGQPITYEQYF
V gene: TRBV28

CDR3 protein: CASSEWRPLHF
V gene: TRBV2

CDR3 protein: CASSSNSGDTEAFF
V gene: TRBV5-1

CDR3 protein: CAITHRGQGQYGYTF
V gene: TRBV11-2

CDR3 protein: CSASNSGVNEQFF
V gene: TRBV20-1

CDR3 protein: CASSFTGLPGDTQYF
V gene: TRBV11-3

CDR3 protein: CASTTWDRGYTEAFF
V gene: TRBV5-4

CDR3 protein: CASSLGLHASYEQYF
V gene: TRBV7-2

CDR3 protein: CASSTGGPDTQYF
V gene: TRBV25-1

CDR3 protein: CASSMNGGSITETQYF
V gene: TRBV7-2

CDR3 protein: CASSLWGFSYEQYF
V gene: TRBV12-3/TRBV12-4

CDR3 protein: CASSLRRGENTEAFF
V gene: TRBV27

CDR3 protein: CASSLSPRGTTQYF
V gene: TRBV11-2

CDR3 protein: CASSFEAGEADTQYF
V gene: TRBV7-9

CDR3 protein: CSARKTGITEAFF
V gene: TRBV20-1

CDR3 protein: CASILTSHTGELFF
V gene: TRBV2

CDR3 protein: CASSRDTGQTYEQYF
V gene: TRBV7-6

CDR3 protein: CASSPDRGSQPQHF
V gene: TRBV5-1

CDR3 protein: CASSLDGQGRGYTF
V gene: TRBV7-2

CDR3 protein: CASSLGWESTGELFF
V gene: TRBV7-8

CDR3 protein: CASSLRDSINSPLHF
V gene: TRBV9

CDR3 protein: CSAAGTSGGWAGELFF
V gene: TRBV20-1

CDR3 protein: CASSDHHPTYNEQFF
V gene: TRBV6-1

CDR3 protein: CASSLGPGKTYEQYF
V gene: TRBV11-2

CDR3 protein: CASSTGHLTPIEQFF
V gene: TRBV28

CDR3 protein: CSTSAIQETQYF
V gene: TRBV29-1

CDR3 protein: CSATPTSGNNEQFF
V gene: TRBV29-1

CDR3 protein: CASSVEVGELFF
V gene: TRBV2

CDR3 protein: CASSERVSSNQPQHF
V gene: TRBV2

CDR3 protein: CASLGTGWGTDTQYF
V gene: TRBV7-9

CDR3 protein: CASSPPIRTDSLVQYF
V gene: TRBV18

CDR3 protein: CASSRLRDYPREVVDEQFF
V gene: TRBV18

CDR3 protein: CASRDSDREKLFF
V gene: TRBV19

CDR3 protein: CASSQDGGKGNQPQHF
V gene: TRBV4-1

CDR3 protein: CSVVGGVADTQYF
V gene: TRBV29-1

CDR3 protein: CATGSVANEQFF
V gene: TRBV11-1

CDR3 protein: CASNIGGGIGTEAFF
V gene: TRBV6-5

CDR3 protein: CASSGGGSGANVLTF
V gene: TRBV11-3